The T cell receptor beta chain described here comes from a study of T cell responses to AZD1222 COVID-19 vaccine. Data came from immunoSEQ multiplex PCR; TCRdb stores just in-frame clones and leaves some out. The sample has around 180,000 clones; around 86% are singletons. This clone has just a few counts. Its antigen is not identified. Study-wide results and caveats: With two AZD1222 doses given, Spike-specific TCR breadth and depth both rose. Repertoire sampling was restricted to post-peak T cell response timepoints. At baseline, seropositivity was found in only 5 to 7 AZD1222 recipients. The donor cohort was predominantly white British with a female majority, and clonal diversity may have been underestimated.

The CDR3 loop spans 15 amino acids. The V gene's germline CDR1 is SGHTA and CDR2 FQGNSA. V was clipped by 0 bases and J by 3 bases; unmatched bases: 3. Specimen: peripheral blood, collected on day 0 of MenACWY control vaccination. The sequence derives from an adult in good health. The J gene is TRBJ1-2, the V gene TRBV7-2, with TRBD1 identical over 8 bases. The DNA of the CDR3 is TGTGCCAGCAGCTTAGCGGCAGGGGGCTACTATGGCTACACCTTC. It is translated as CASSLAAGGYYGYTF.